The sequence of this T cell receptor beta chain was determined in a study of blood T cell repertoires in COVID-19. Study-wide context: Whether acute or convalescent, the COVID-19 samples came from the United States, Italy and Spain.

CDR3 length: 12 residues. The V gene lost 4 bases and the J gene lost 3 bases, with 7 bases spanning the gap. The germline V gene has CDR1 SQVTM and CDR2 ANQGSEA. Assay used: immunoSEQ multiplex PCR; TCRdb lists only in-frame clones, some missing. This table has fewer than 100,000 clones, 65% to 90% appearing once. Material for sequencing was peripheral blood. The receptor was isolated from a man aged 55 to 70 with acute or convalescent COVID-19. This sequence joins TRBV29-1 and TRBJ2-1; TRBD2 is a possible D gene (5 bases). CDR3 nucleotides: TGCAGCGTTGTAGGAGGCTACAATGAGCAGTTCTTC. It translates to CSVVGGYNEQFF.